The following is a TCR beta chain sequence with its context. The data originate from a study of CD8 T cells in ankylosing spondylitis. For TCR beta, libraries came from quantitative 5'-RACE with molecular barcodes. TCRdb redid the calling of the 5' RACE reads with MiXCR, one entry per CDR3 protein. The table lists about 140,000 distinct CDR3 sequences, under 35% of them singletons. The source of this sequence is a male donor with ankylosing spondylitis. Material: synovial fluid, either unsorted or a sorted T cell fraction (not recorded which).

CDR3 sequence reads: CASSQDGGIRQYF. CDR3 in DNA: TGTGCCAGCAGCCAAGATGGGGGAATCAGGCAGTACTTC. The chain links TRBV3-1 to TRBJ2-7; D tentatively reads TRBD1 or TRBD2 (5 bases each). The CDR3 consists of 13 residues. Trimming stripped 0 bases from V and 9 bases from J, with 12 bases between. Germline CDR1 is LGHDT and CDR2 is YNNKEL (reference sequence).